The 29 T cell receptor beta chains presented below share a single source sample, sequenced in a study of metastatic and nonmetastatic thyroid tumors. Thyroid surgery took place with no prior treatment in any patient. TCRdb recomputed clones from the PCR reads via MiXCR. The sample carries 60,000 or so clones, under 30% recorded once. Source material: blood. Receptors originate from a female donor with papillary thyroid cancer or a benign thyroid nodule (not recorded which). Some clones in this sample may be carry-over from other donors' samples.

The chain uses TRBV5-1 and TRBJ2-2; 10 bases fit TRBD2. The ends lost 7 bases at V and 7 bases at J; junction bases unmatched: 16. Germline assignment: CDR1 SGHRS and CDR2 YFSETQ. This CDR3 is built from 17 residues. The CDR3 sequence is CASRAPLAGGPSGELFF. Written as DNA, the CDR3 is TGCGCCAGCCGAGCCCCTTTAGCGGGAGGCCCTAGCGGGGAGCTGTTTTTT.

With regard to this clone: At one end the junction does not follow the germline gene, possibly because of a read error. V is TRBV5-1 and J is TRBJ1-2, with a tentative D call TRBD1 (6 bases). This CDR3 contains 15 residues. Germline values: CDR1 SGHRS, CDR2 YFSETQ. The CDR3 region has the DNA TGCACCAGCAGCTCGTCGGGGGCCATTAACTATGGCTACACCTTC. Amino acids: CTSSSSGAINYGYTF.

The chain employs TRBV12-3 or TRBV12-4 and TRBJ2-6; D is uncertain. V dropped 10 bases and J dropped 0 bases, with 10 bases sitting between them. This CDR3 is built from 14 residues. The CDR3 protein is CANLKNSGANVLTF. The CDR3 nucleotides are TGTGCCAACCTAAAAAACTCTGGGGCCAACGTCCTGACTTTC.

Concerning this clone itself: The junction shows a germline mismatch at one end, possibly a read error. Different DNA sequences within this sample yield the same CDR3. This chain links TRBV9 with TRBJ2-6; D might be TRBD1 (5 bases). The germline CDR1 and CDR2 sequences are SGDLS and YYNGEE. The CDR3 is 17 amino acids. Written as DNA, the CDR3 is TGTGCCAGCGCCCAAGGGGTTGAAATCTCTGGGGCCAACGTCCTGACATTC. Its protein is CASAQGVEISGANVLTF. Filled out from reference TRBV9 and TRBJ2-6, the complete variable domain reads DSGVTQTPKHLITATGQRVTLRCSPRSGDLSVYWYQQSLDQGLQFLIQYYNGEERAKGNILERFSAQQFPDLHSELNLSSLELGDSALYFCASAQGVEISGANVLTFGAGSRLTVL.

This clone was seen a handful of times. The V and J genes are TRBV12-3 or TRBV12-4 and TRBJ1-1; 9 positions agree with TRBD1. Trimming removed 6 bases from V and 4 bases from J; junction bases left unmatched: 6. The CDR3 extends over 14 amino acids. Here the CDR3 DNA reads TGTGCCAGCAGGACTACAGGGGGCGGCACTGAAGCTTTCTTT. It yields the protein CASRTTGGGTEAFF.

This clone occurred once. This rearrangement joins TRBV9 to TRBJ2-1; 9 bases are shared with TRBD1. The CDR3 totals 15 residues. Germline loops: CDR1 SGDLS, CDR2 YYNGEE. The V gene end was trimmed by 0 bases and the J gene end by 10 bases; junction bases not matched to a gene: 8. The CDR3 is CASSVDPDRGKEQFF. CDR3 DNA: TGTGCCAGCAGCGTAGACCCGGACAGGGGTAAAGAGCAGTTCTTC.

The J gene is TRBJ1-1, the V gene TRBV27; D is unresolved. V dropped 3 bases and J dropped 1 base, with 6 bases sitting between them. CDR3 length equals 13 residues. The germline gives CDR1 MNHEY, CDR2 SMNVEV (reference sequence). CDR3 protein: CASSLEANTEAFF. DNA for the CDR3: TGTGCCAGCAGTTTGGAAGCGAACACTGAAGCTTTCTTT.

This clone was recorded at least ten times. The genes are TRBV5-1 and TRBJ2-3, with a weak D call TRBD2 (6 bases). V lost 0 bases to trimming and J lost 4 bases, with 12 bases between them. The CDR3 consists of 15 residues. The germline V gene encodes CDR1 SGHRS and CDR2 YFSETQ. The CDR3 DNA sequence: TGCGCCAGCAGCTTGGAGGCGGGGCTACCAGATACGCAGTATTTT. Translating it yields CASSLEAGLPDTQYF. The whole variable domain, remainder taken from reference TRBV5-1 and TRBJ2-3, is KAGVTQTPRYLIKTRGQQVTLSCSPISGHRSVSWYQQTPGQGLQFLFEYFSETQRNKGNFPGRFSGRQFSNSRSEMNVSTLELGDSALYLCASSLEAGLPDTQYFGPGTRLTVL.

J is TRBJ2-1 and V is TRBV6-1; 7 bases line up with TRBD2. The junction had 8 bases not matched to a gene; V was cut back by 4 bases and J by 5 bases. This CDR3 is built from 15 residues. The germline V gene encodes CDR1 MNHNS and CDR2 SASEGT. CDR3 residues: CASSGVSGSNNEQFF. For the CDR3, the DNA is TGTGCCAGCAGTGGGGTTAGCGGGTCTAACAATGAGCAGTTCTTC.

This rearrangement joins TRBV7-2 to TRBJ2-2; 14 bases map to TRBD2. This CDR3 spans 19 amino acids. V lost 0 bases to trimming and J lost 5 bases; unmatched junction nucleotides: 8. CDR1 is SGHTA and CDR2 is FQGNSA in the germline V gene. This CDR3 is CASSLARGLAGGWTGELFF. CDR3 sequence (DNA): TGTGCCAGCAGCTTAGCGCGTGGACTAGCGGGAGGATGGACCGGGGAGCTGTTTTTT.

The chain uses TRBV11-2 and TRBJ1-1; no reliable D call. CDR1 and CDR2 from the germline V gene are SGHAT and FQNNGV. This CDR3 contains 11 residues. Trimming shortened V by 6 bases and J by 5 bases, and 7 bases separated the two germline ends. This CDR3 reads CASSSFTEAFF. The CDR3 DNA reads TGTGCCAGCAGTAGTTTTACTGAAGCTTTCTTT.

This clone was counted at least ten times. The CDR3 carries no conserved terminal phenylalanine or tryptophan, so it likely arises from a read error. This sequence joins TRBV6-2 or TRBV6-3 and TRBJ2-5, with 12 bases identical to TRBD2. Looked up from germline, CDR1 is MNHEY and CDR2 is SVGEGT. The V segment lost 0 bases and the J segment 4 bases; nucleotides outside the gene matches: 0. CDR3 length equals 15 residues. CDR3 DNA sequence: TGTGCCAGCAGTTACTCACTAGCGGGAGGAGAGACCCAGTACCTC. This encodes CASSYSLAGGETQYL.

This clone occurred a few times. V usage is TRBV6-1 and J usage is TRBJ2-7; D possibly uses TRBD1 or TRBD2 (5 bases each). Germline V lookup: CDR1 MNHNS, CDR2 SASEGT. The CDR3 has 18 amino acids. V was cut by 1 base and J by 2 bases, with 21 bases left in between. CDR3 coding DNA: TGTGCCAGCAGTGAAGAGACGTACCTCCCGGGACGGCCCTACGAGCAGTACTTC. Translated: CASSEETYLPGRPYEQYF.

The V and J genes are TRBV9 and TRBJ1-6; D is possibly TRBD1 (6 bases). V dropped 1 base and J dropped 9 bases, with 14 bases sitting between them. Germline V lookup: CDR1 SGDLS, CDR2 YYNGEE. The CDR3 length is 15 residues. The CDR3 is CASSVLQGTGSPLHF. The CDR3 DNA follows: TGTGCCAGCAGCGTACTACAGGGAACGGGTTCACCCCTCCACTTT.

This clone was observed a handful of times. J is TRBJ2-7 and V is TRBV6-2 or TRBV6-3; weak D call: TRBD2 (5 bases). Trimming pared 5 bases from V and 0 bases from J, leaving 8 bases between. This CDR3 has 13 amino acids. Looked up from germline, CDR1 is MNHEY and CDR2 is SVGEGT. The DNA of the CDR3 is TGTGCCAGCAGTAAGACTAACTCCTACGAGCAGTACTTC. Protein sequence: CASSKTNSYEQYF.

This clone was seen a few times. This chain links TRBV6-5 with TRBJ1-2, with unresolved D. Per the germline V gene, CDR1 is MNHEY and CDR2 is SVGAGI. CDR3 length: 15 residues. The V end was cut by 0 bases, the J end by 2 bases, with 10 bases between. The CDR3 DNA is TGTGCCAGCAGTTACTCGATTAACCAAAACTATGGCTACACCTTC. Protein: CASSYSINQNYGYTF.

The chain has TRBV6-2 or TRBV6-3 and TRBJ2-1, with 10 nucleotides matching TRBD2. Germline values: CDR1 MNHEY, CDR2 SVGEGT. V shed 8 bases and J 7 bases; nucleotides not matched to a gene: 14. The CDR3 consists of 16 residues. Here the CDR3 reads CASCPTQRGGRNEQFF. The CDR3 DNA reads TGTGCCAGCTGCCCCACGCAGCGGGGGGGTCGGAATGAGCAGTTCTTC.

This clone has ten or more counts. The chain carries TRBV7-2 and TRBJ1-4, with 7 bases lining up with TRBD1. Trimming at V came to 4 bases and at J to 5 bases, leaving 7 bases not matched to a gene. This CDR3 comprises 15 residues. Per the germline V gene, CDR1 is SGHTA and CDR2 is FQGNSA. The CDR3 DNA follows: TGTGCCAGCAGCTCGGACAGGCGACCAAATGAAAAACTGTTTTTT. This sequence encodes CASSSDRRPNEKLFF.

The CDR3 loop is CASSEGVSVFGTYEQYF. Written as DNA, the CDR3 is TGTGCCAGCAGTGAAGGGGTTTCGGTGTTTGGAACCTACGAGCAGTACTTC. The rearrangement joins TRBV6-1 to TRBJ2-7; D not resolved. The CDR3 loop spans 17 amino acids. Trimming left V 1 base short and J 2 bases short, with 18 bases between. CDR1 MNHNS and CDR2 SASEGT come from the germline V gene.

This clone was counted ten times or more. The chain links TRBV20-1 to TRBJ2-7; tentative D call: TRBD2 (6 bases). CDR1 and CDR2 from the germline V gene are DFQATT and SNEGSKA (reference sequence). The CDR3 loop spans 13 amino acids. Trimming shortened V by 6 bases and J by 2 bases, and 14 bases separated the two germline ends. CDR3 DNA sequence: TGCAGTGCCCTACTAGCCGGAACCTACGAGCAGTACTTC. Translated: CSALLAGTYEQYF.

This chain links TRBV7-2 with TRBJ2-7; the D is unclear. CDR3 size: 11 residues. Germline loops: CDR1 SGHTA, CDR2 FQGNSA. Trimming shortened V by 5 bases and J by 0 bases, and 2 bases separated the two germline ends. This CDR3 reads CASSISYEQYF. In DNA, the CDR3 is TGTGCCAGCAGCATCTCCTACGAGCAGTACTTC.

The rearrangement joins TRBV28 to TRBJ2-7; D possibly corresponds to TRBD1 (5 bases). The length of the CDR3 is 14 residues. The V and J ends lost 6 bases and 2 bases respectively, with 14 bases between them. Germline V gene lookup returns CDR1 MDHEN and CDR2 SYDVKM. The CDR3 region is CASRSIDSTYEQYF. The CDR3 DNA reads as TGTGCCAGCAGAAGTATCGACAGCACCTACGAGCAGTACTTC.

The rearrangement uses TRBV20-1 and TRBJ2-7; D possibly corresponds to TRBD2 (6 bases). V was shortened by 5 bases and J by 1 base, with 15 bases between the two germline ends. The germline CDR1 and CDR2 sequences are DFQATT and SNEGSKA (reference sequence). The CDR3 runs to 14 residues. The CDR3 region has the DNA TGCAGTGCTCATGACCCGGCGGGGTCCTACGAGCAGTACTTC. Translating it yields CSAHDPAGSYEQYF.

On this clone: A junction boundary mismatches the germline segment, possibly from a read error. The chain employs TRBV6-5 and TRBJ1-4; D is ambiguous. The length of the CDR3 is 13 residues. Germline V gene lookup returns CDR1 MNHEY and CDR2 SVGAGI. CDR3 in amino acids: CASSDSEGAELFF. The CDR3 nucleotides read TGTGCCAGCAGTGACTCTGAAGGAGCAGAGCTGTTTTTT.

This chain links TRBV5-1 with TRBJ2-7, with D possibly being TRBD1 (6 bases). Between the trimmed V and J ends, which lost 2 bases and 7 bases, there was a span of 19 bases. CDR1 SGHRS and CDR2 YFSETQ come from the germline V gene. CDR3 length: 15 residues. The CDR3 sequence is CASSLRQVIISEQYF. The DNA for the CDR3 is TGCGCCAGCAGCTTACGACAGGTGATTATTTCAGAGCAGTACTTC.

This clone appeared a few times. Mismatch with germline at one junction end may stem from a read error. The genes are TRBV28 and TRBJ2-3; D is ambiguous. The CDR3 extends over 13 amino acids. The germline CDR1 and CDR2 sequences are MDHEN and SYDVKM. This CDR3 reads CASSLSSTDTLYF. The CDR3 DNA reads as TGTGCCAGCAGTTTATCCAGCACAGATACGCTGTATTTT.

CDR3 in DNA: TGTGCCAGCAGTTTTCAGGCGGACTCCTACGAGCAGTACTTC. Protein sequence: CASSFQADSYEQYF. The V gene is TRBV28, the J gene TRBJ2-7; D ambiguous. The CDR3 is made up of 14 amino acids. Germline assignment: CDR1 MDHEN and CDR2 SYDVKM. Between the trimmed V and J ends, which lost 3 bases and 0 bases, there was a span of 9 bases.

This clone has just a few counts. The CDR3 DNA sequence: TGTGCCAGTAGTAACGGGCCGTCCTACAATGAGCAGTTCTTC. Amino acids: CASSNGPSYNEQFF. The gene calls are TRBV19 and TRBJ2-1, with D unclear. V was shortened by 4 bases and J by 1 base, with 8 bases between the two germline ends. The CDR3 runs 14 residues. CDR1 is LNHDA and CDR2 is SQIVND in the germline V gene (reference sequence).

This clone was counted a few times. The chain is built from TRBV20-1 and TRBJ2-5; D is perhaps TRBD2 (6 bases). The CDR3 extends over 14 amino acids. Trimming took 3 bases from V and 4 from J, leaving 15 bases between them. Per germline, CDR1 DFQATT and CDR2 SNEGSKA (reference sequence). CDR3 region: CSASMRRGGETQYF. For the CDR3, the DNA is TGCAGTGCTAGTATGAGGCGGGGCGGAGAGACCCAGTACTTC.